Listed here is a single TCR beta chain. The data were obtained in a study of blood T cell repertoires in COVID-19. Study-wide context: From T cells, B-cell-depleted T cells, or PBMCs came the material, which was cDNA or gDNA.

Repertoires were generated with immunoSEQ multiplex PCR, while TCRdb's copy carries only in-frame clones and drops some. This sample has some 210,000 clones, with around 84% found just once. V lost 6 bases and J 5 bases, leaving 14 bases between the germline ends. The CDR3 consists of 14 residues. The V gene's germline CDR1 is SNHLY and CDR2 FYNNEI. The rearrangement uses TRBV2 and TRBJ1-3, with a weak D call TRBD1 (6 bases). The source material was peripheral blood. The source of this sequence is a human donor in a cohort sampled during active COVID-19. CDR3 in amino acids: CASRPGDGRNTIYF. CDR3 in DNA: TGTGCCAGCAGGCCAGGGGACGGAAGAAACACCATATATTTT. Looking up the rest from reference TRBV2 and TRBJ1-3 gives the full variable domain: EPEVTQTPSHQVTQMGQEVILRCVPISNHLYFYWYRQILGQKVEFLVSFYNNEISEKSEIFDDQFSVERPDGSNFTLKIRSTKLEDSAMYFCASRPGDGRNTIYFGEGSWLTVV.